A single sample gave rise to the 27 T cell receptor beta chains below, sequenced in a study of T-cell memory formation after mild COVID-19. One entry per CDR3 protein results from TCRdb running MiXCR on the 5' RACE reads. The table includes about 390,000 distinct CDR3 sequences, about 15% detected once. Sequenced material: PBMCs or a T cell subset sorted from them (not recorded which). The receptor set was obtained from a man younger than 35 who had mild COVID-19 (a few samples of this study predate the infection). Cell type and time point are not known.

The chain uses TRBV29-1 and TRBJ2-1; D may be TRBD2 (6 bases). V gave up 4 bases and J gave up 4 bases, with 11 bases separating them. The germline CDR1 and CDR2 sequences are SQVTM and ANQGSEA. CDR3 length: 13 residues. CDR3 amino acids: CSVADYGYNEQFF. CDR3 coding DNA: TGCAGCGTTGCGGACTACGGTTACAATGAGCAGTTCTTC.

This clonotype turned up a few times. The J gene is TRBJ2-7, the V gene TRBV27; D is unclear. The germline gives CDR1 MNHEY, CDR2 SMNVEV (reference sequence). The CDR3 consists of 14 residues. V was trimmed by 2 bases and J by 7 bases, leaving 15 bases between them. The CDR3 is CASSLGDDLLEQYV. CDR3 in DNA: TGTGCCAGCAGTTTAGGAGACGACCTACTGGAGCAGTACGTC.

V and J are TRBV4-1 and TRBJ1-5; D not certain. V was shortened by 0 bases and J by 2 bases, with 8 bases between the two germline ends. The germline V gene encodes CDR1 MGHRA and CDR2 YSYEKL. CDR3 length equals 15 residues. The CDR3 protein is CASSQEYGGNQPQHF. The DNA of the CDR3 is TGCGCCAGCAGCCAAGAGTACGGGGGCAATCAGCCCCAGCATTTT.

This clonotype has more than one count but fewer than ten. V is TRBV4-2 and J is TRBJ2-7, with 8 bases lining up with TRBD2. This CDR3 comprises 16 residues. V lost 0 bases, J lost 3 bases, and 7 bases stayed unmatched. Germline assignment: CDR1 LGHNA and CDR2 YNFKEQ. The CDR3 DNA sequence: TGTGCCAGCAGCCAAGATGATGAGCGGGGGTTCTACGAGCAGTACTTC. It yields the protein CASSQDDERGFYEQYF.

This chain joins TRBV20-1 and TRBJ2-2, with 8 positions matching TRBD2. The V gene end was trimmed by 0 bases and the J gene end by 2 bases; junction bases not matched to a gene: 11. Germline values: CDR1 DFQATT, CDR2 SNEGSKA (reference sequence). The CDR3 has 18 residues. The CDR3, as DNA: TGCAGTGCTAGAGATTCAGCGGGGGCGTCGACCAACACCGGGGAGCTGTTTTTT. Translation: CSARDSAGASTNTGELFF.

The chain carries TRBV7-2 and TRBJ2-3; 9 bases are shared with TRBD2. CDR1 is SGHTA and CDR2 is FQGNSA in the germline V gene. V dropped 3 bases and J dropped 0; count of bases not matched to a gene: 4. This CDR3 has 16 amino acids. The CDR3 DNA reads TGTGCCAGCAGCTTCACGCGGGGGGGAAGCACAGATACGCAGTATTTT. Translated: CASSFTRGGSTDTQYF.

This clonotype was counted a few times. This chain uses TRBV28 with TRBJ1-1, with 7 nucleotides matching TRBD1. The CDR3 covers 15 residues. The V and J ends lost 6 bases and 3 bases, in that order; junction bases with no gene match: 10. Germline CDR1 and CDR2: MDHEN and SYDVKM. The CDR3 DNA is TGTGCCAGCAGCTCAAGACAGGGATTTTACACTGAAGCTTTCTTT. This sequence encodes CASSSRQGFYTEAFF.

This clonotype was counted at least ten times. The gene calls are TRBV5-1 and TRBJ1-2, with 9 bases that match TRBD1. Germline V gene sequence: CDR1 SGHRS, CDR2 YFSETQ. V shed 5 bases and J 6 bases; nucleotides not matched to a gene: 5. The CDR3 length is 13 residues. The CDR3 nucleotides read TGCGCCAGCAGACTGGGACAGGGCGATGGCTACACCTTC. Protein product: CASRLGQGDGYTF.

This clonotype was detected a few times. This chain joins TRBV9 and TRBJ1-4, with unresolved D. The V end was cut by 3 bases, the J end by 6 bases, with 15 bases between. Germline CDR1 reads SGDLS; CDR2 reads YYNGEE. This CDR3 contains 15 residues. The DNA for the CDR3 is TGTGCCAGCAGCGCGGCCCCGGACGAATATGAAAAACTGTTTTTT. The encoded protein is CASSAAPDEYEKLFF.

In this sample, this clonotype turned up many times. This chain uses TRBV7-2 with TRBJ2-7; perhaps TRBD2 as D (7 bases). Germline loops: CDR1 SGHTA, CDR2 FQGNSA. The CDR3 sequence is 13 residues long. Trimming removed 5 bases from V and 8 bases from J, with 16 bases in between. The CDR3, as DNA: TGTGCCAGCAGCCTCGGGGAGGGGGTTAAGCAGTACGTC. It is translated as CASSLGEGVKQYV.

This clonotype showed up just a few times. The genes are TRBV5-1 and TRBJ2-5; D ambiguous. Germline V gives CDR1 SGHRS, CDR2 YFSETQ. Trimming cost V 4 bases and J 5 bases, with 15 bases left between them. The CDR3 is 14 amino acids. As DNA, the CDR3 is TGCGCCAGCAGCCCGTTGACTCAAGTGGAGACCCAGTACTTC. Its translation: CASSPLTQVETQYF.

The sample holds many counts of this clonotype. V gene TRBV4-3 combines with J gene TRBJ1-2, with 9 bases lining up with TRBD1. Trimming at V came to 1 base and at J to 3 bases, leaving 0 bases not matched to a gene. Germline assignment: CDR1 LGHNA and CDR2 YSLEER. The CDR3 has 14 amino acids. The CDR3 DNA is TGCGCCAGCAGCCAAGGGACAGGGGACTATGGCTACACCTTC. It specifies CASSQGTGDYGYTF.

The chain links TRBV28 to TRBJ1-1; D not resolved. This CDR3 is 14 amino acids long. Germline lookup yields CDR1 MDHEN and CDR2 SYDVKM. The V gene lost 3 bases and the J gene lost 5 bases, with 13 bases spanning the gap. The CDR3 here is CASSFPWAGTEAFF. The CDR3 DNA reads as TGTGCCAGCAGTTTCCCCTGGGCAGGTACTGAAGCTTTCTTT.

The chain is built from TRBV5-1 and TRBJ1-2; D call uncertain. V was trimmed by 4 bases and J by 8 bases, leaving 21 bases between them. Germline V gene data show CDR1 as SGHRS and CDR2 as YFSETQ. CDR3 length: 15 residues. The CDR3 spells CASSPEGPLRRGYTF. DNA for the CDR3: TGCGCCAGCAGCCCCGAAGGGCCCCTGCGTCGGGGCTACACCTTC.

This chain links TRBV20-1 with TRBJ2-7; D is undetermined. The CDR3 sequence is 12 residues long. Per the germline V gene, CDR1 is DFQATT and CDR2 is SNEGSKA (reference sequence). Trimming stripped 0 bases from V and 0 bases from J, with 3 bases between. The CDR3 bases are TGCAGTGCTAGAGAACCCTCCTACGAGCAGTACTTC. Amino acid sequence: CSAREPSYEQYF.

This sequence joins TRBV11-1 and TRBJ2-7; D is perhaps TRBD1 (5 bases). The germline V gene has CDR1 SGHAT and CDR2 FQDESV (reference sequence). Trimming stripped 5 bases from V and 6 bases from J, with 20 bases between. CDR3 length: 15 residues. The CDR3 protein is CASSSPGQAPFEQYF. CDR3 nucleotides: TGTGCCAGCAGCAGCCCTGGACAAGCTCCTTTCGAGCAGTACTTC.

The chain uses TRBV28 and TRBJ2-2, with D maybe TRBD1 (5 bases). Germline-derived CDR1 and CDR2 are MDHEN and SYDVKM. This CDR3 has 12 amino acids. Trimming cost V 8 bases and J 5 bases, with 9 bases left between them. The CDR3 DNA reads as TGTGCCAGCGGACAACTAACCGGGGAGCTGTTTTTT. Translated: CASGQLTGELFF.

The V gene is TRBV20-1, the J gene TRBJ2-3, with unresolved D. The CDR3 spans 15 residues. V gave up 2 bases and J gave up 4 bases, with 16 bases separating them. Per germline, CDR1 DFQATT and CDR2 SNEGSKA (reference sequence). CDR3 residues: CSARSGGPAADTQYF. The CDR3 DNA reads as TGCAGTGCTAGAAGTGGCGGACCTGCCGCAGATACGCAGTATTTT.

This clonotype was counted between two and nine times. The J gene is TRBJ2-3, the V gene TRBV7-2; 8 bases fit TRBD2. J lost 6 bases, V lost 6 bases, and 8 bases had no gene match. Germline V gene sequence: CDR1 SGHTA, CDR2 FQGNSA. The CDR3 spans 14 residues. CDR3 residues: CASSRTSSGDTQYF. For the CDR3, the DNA is TGTGCCAGCAGTAGGACTAGCAGTGGGGATACGCAGTATTTT.

This clonotype has just a few counts. V usage is TRBV6-2 or TRBV6-3 and J usage is TRBJ2-3; 9 positions agree with TRBD2. Germline CDR1 and CDR2: MNHEY and SVGEGT. The CDR3 has 13 residues. Trimming cost V 8 bases and J 4 bases; bases outside gene matches: 4. DNA of the CDR3: TGTGCCAGCCTAGCGGGGCATCCAGATACGCAGTATTTT. It translates to CASLAGHPDTQYF.

The chain uses TRBV7-9 and TRBJ2-5, with a weak D call TRBD1 (6 bases). Germline values: CDR1 SEHNR, CDR2 FQNEAQ (reference sequence). V dropped 1 base and J dropped 5 bases, with 23 bases sitting between them. The CDR3 has 18 amino acids. CDR3 amino acids: CASSLGLWGRNKEETQYF. The DNA of the CDR3 is TGTGCCAGCAGCTTAGGATTATGGGGGCGTAACAAGGAGGAGACCCAGTACTTC.

V and J are TRBV4-3 and TRBJ2-3; D might be TRBD2 (6 bases). The germline CDR1 and CDR2 sequences are LGHNA and YSLEER. The CDR3 sequence is 16 residues long. Trimming took off 0 bases at V and 4 bases at J, with 14 bases between the two ends. CDR3 amino acids: CASSQEATRRADTQYF. DNA for the CDR3: TGCGCCAGCAGCCAAGAAGCAACCCGGAGGGCAGATACGCAGTATTTT.

The V call is TRBV20-1, the J call TRBJ1-2; 8 bases match TRBD1. With 6 bases clipped from V and 8 bases from J, the junction kept 11 bases outside the gene matches. Germline-derived CDR1 and CDR2 are DFQATT and SNEGSKA (reference sequence). The CDR3 spans 13 residues. The CDR3 loop is CSARTGRAQGYTF. The CDR3 DNA reads TGCAGTGCCCGGACAGGGAGGGCTCAAGGCTACACCTTC.

The genes are TRBV11-2 and TRBJ2-1; 7 bases are shared with TRBD1. Germline trimming cut 5 bases from V and 2 bases from J; bases unmatched to any gene: 15. Germline CDR1 SGHAT, CDR2 FQNNGV. The CDR3 has 18 residues. The CDR3 region is CASSPRDSTVTTYNEQFF. The CDR3 DNA is TGTGCCAGCAGCCCGAGGGACAGCACCGTGACAACCTACAATGAGCAGTTCTTC. Combining the CDR3 with reference TRBV11-2 and TRBJ2-1 gives the whole variable domain EAGVAQSPRYKIIEKRQSVAFWCNPISGHATLYWYQQILGQGPKLLIQFQNNGVVDDSQLPKDRFSAERLKGVDSTLKIQPAKLEDSAVYLCASSPRDSTVTTYNEQFFGPGTRLTVL.

The rearrangement joins TRBV7-2 to TRBJ1-5; D unclear. The germline V gene has CDR1 SGHTA and CDR2 FQGNSA. This CDR3 comprises 13 residues. V lost 8 bases and J lost 6, with 14 bases in between. CDR3 sequence reads: CASAIDQVQPQHF. As DNA, the CDR3 is TGTGCCAGCGCCATTGATCAGGTTCAGCCCCAGCATTTT.

The V and J genes are TRBV10-2 and TRBJ2-7, with D tentatively TRBD1 (5 bases). Trimming took 2 bases from V and 0 from J, leaving 11 bases between them. The germline gives CDR1 WSHSY, CDR2 SAAADI. The CDR3 contains 15 residues. The chain's CDR3 is CASSEGAPTSYEQYF. Written as DNA, the CDR3 is TGCGCCAGCAGTGAGGGGGCTCCAACCTCCTACGAGCAGTACTTC.

This clonotype was seen ten or more times. V usage is TRBV7-9 and J usage is TRBJ1-2, with 7 bases matching TRBD1. This CDR3 is 15 amino acids long. The ends lost 6 bases at V and 6 bases at J; junction bases unmatched: 13. In germline, CDR1 is SEHNR, CDR2 FQNEAQ (reference sequence). The chain's CDR3 is CASRPRKGQRNGYTF. The DNA for the CDR3 is TGTGCCAGCAGGCCACGTAAGGGACAGCGAAATGGCTACACCTTC.